This TCR beta chain was identified in a study of T-cell memory formation after mild COVID-19. Overall study context: For the most part, TCR clusters were specific to one donor.

The CDR3 sequence is 11 residues long. The V and J ends lost 6 bases and 8 bases, in that order; junction bases with no gene match: 2. Per the germline V gene, CDR1 is SGHVS and CDR2 is FNYEAQ. In this sample, this clonotype turned up many times. Its antigen remains unknown. Study-level results: Unconfirmed was the SARS-CoV-2 specificity of second-wave clones that peaked on day 37. Largely, contracting CD4+ clones fell within CM and EM, and contracting CD8+ clones within EMRA.

Researchers used 5'RACE with constant-segment primers to make TCR alpha and TCR beta cDNA libraries that carry sample barcodes and UMIs. TCRdb called the 5' RACE reads again in MiXCR, with one record for every CDR3 protein. The table shows under 600,000 distinct CDR3 sequences, with about 20% occurring only once. This TCR was recovered from an adult woman who had mild COVID-19 (a few samples of this study predate the infection). Cell type and time point are not known. V and J are TRBV7-6 and TRBJ2-3; 7 bases fit TRBD2. The sequencing input was PBMCs or a T cell subset sorted from them (not recorded which). Here the CDR3 DNA reads TGTGCCAGCAGTTCGGGAGGTACGCAGTATTTT. Translation gives CASSSGGTQYF. The full variable domain, its missing parts supplied by reference TRBV7-6 and TRBJ2-3, is GAGVSQSPRYKVTKRGQDVALRCDPISGHVSLYWYRQALGQGPEFLTYFNYEAQQDKSGLPNDRFSAERPEGSISTLTIQRTEQRDSAMYRCASSSGGTQYFGPGTRLTVL.